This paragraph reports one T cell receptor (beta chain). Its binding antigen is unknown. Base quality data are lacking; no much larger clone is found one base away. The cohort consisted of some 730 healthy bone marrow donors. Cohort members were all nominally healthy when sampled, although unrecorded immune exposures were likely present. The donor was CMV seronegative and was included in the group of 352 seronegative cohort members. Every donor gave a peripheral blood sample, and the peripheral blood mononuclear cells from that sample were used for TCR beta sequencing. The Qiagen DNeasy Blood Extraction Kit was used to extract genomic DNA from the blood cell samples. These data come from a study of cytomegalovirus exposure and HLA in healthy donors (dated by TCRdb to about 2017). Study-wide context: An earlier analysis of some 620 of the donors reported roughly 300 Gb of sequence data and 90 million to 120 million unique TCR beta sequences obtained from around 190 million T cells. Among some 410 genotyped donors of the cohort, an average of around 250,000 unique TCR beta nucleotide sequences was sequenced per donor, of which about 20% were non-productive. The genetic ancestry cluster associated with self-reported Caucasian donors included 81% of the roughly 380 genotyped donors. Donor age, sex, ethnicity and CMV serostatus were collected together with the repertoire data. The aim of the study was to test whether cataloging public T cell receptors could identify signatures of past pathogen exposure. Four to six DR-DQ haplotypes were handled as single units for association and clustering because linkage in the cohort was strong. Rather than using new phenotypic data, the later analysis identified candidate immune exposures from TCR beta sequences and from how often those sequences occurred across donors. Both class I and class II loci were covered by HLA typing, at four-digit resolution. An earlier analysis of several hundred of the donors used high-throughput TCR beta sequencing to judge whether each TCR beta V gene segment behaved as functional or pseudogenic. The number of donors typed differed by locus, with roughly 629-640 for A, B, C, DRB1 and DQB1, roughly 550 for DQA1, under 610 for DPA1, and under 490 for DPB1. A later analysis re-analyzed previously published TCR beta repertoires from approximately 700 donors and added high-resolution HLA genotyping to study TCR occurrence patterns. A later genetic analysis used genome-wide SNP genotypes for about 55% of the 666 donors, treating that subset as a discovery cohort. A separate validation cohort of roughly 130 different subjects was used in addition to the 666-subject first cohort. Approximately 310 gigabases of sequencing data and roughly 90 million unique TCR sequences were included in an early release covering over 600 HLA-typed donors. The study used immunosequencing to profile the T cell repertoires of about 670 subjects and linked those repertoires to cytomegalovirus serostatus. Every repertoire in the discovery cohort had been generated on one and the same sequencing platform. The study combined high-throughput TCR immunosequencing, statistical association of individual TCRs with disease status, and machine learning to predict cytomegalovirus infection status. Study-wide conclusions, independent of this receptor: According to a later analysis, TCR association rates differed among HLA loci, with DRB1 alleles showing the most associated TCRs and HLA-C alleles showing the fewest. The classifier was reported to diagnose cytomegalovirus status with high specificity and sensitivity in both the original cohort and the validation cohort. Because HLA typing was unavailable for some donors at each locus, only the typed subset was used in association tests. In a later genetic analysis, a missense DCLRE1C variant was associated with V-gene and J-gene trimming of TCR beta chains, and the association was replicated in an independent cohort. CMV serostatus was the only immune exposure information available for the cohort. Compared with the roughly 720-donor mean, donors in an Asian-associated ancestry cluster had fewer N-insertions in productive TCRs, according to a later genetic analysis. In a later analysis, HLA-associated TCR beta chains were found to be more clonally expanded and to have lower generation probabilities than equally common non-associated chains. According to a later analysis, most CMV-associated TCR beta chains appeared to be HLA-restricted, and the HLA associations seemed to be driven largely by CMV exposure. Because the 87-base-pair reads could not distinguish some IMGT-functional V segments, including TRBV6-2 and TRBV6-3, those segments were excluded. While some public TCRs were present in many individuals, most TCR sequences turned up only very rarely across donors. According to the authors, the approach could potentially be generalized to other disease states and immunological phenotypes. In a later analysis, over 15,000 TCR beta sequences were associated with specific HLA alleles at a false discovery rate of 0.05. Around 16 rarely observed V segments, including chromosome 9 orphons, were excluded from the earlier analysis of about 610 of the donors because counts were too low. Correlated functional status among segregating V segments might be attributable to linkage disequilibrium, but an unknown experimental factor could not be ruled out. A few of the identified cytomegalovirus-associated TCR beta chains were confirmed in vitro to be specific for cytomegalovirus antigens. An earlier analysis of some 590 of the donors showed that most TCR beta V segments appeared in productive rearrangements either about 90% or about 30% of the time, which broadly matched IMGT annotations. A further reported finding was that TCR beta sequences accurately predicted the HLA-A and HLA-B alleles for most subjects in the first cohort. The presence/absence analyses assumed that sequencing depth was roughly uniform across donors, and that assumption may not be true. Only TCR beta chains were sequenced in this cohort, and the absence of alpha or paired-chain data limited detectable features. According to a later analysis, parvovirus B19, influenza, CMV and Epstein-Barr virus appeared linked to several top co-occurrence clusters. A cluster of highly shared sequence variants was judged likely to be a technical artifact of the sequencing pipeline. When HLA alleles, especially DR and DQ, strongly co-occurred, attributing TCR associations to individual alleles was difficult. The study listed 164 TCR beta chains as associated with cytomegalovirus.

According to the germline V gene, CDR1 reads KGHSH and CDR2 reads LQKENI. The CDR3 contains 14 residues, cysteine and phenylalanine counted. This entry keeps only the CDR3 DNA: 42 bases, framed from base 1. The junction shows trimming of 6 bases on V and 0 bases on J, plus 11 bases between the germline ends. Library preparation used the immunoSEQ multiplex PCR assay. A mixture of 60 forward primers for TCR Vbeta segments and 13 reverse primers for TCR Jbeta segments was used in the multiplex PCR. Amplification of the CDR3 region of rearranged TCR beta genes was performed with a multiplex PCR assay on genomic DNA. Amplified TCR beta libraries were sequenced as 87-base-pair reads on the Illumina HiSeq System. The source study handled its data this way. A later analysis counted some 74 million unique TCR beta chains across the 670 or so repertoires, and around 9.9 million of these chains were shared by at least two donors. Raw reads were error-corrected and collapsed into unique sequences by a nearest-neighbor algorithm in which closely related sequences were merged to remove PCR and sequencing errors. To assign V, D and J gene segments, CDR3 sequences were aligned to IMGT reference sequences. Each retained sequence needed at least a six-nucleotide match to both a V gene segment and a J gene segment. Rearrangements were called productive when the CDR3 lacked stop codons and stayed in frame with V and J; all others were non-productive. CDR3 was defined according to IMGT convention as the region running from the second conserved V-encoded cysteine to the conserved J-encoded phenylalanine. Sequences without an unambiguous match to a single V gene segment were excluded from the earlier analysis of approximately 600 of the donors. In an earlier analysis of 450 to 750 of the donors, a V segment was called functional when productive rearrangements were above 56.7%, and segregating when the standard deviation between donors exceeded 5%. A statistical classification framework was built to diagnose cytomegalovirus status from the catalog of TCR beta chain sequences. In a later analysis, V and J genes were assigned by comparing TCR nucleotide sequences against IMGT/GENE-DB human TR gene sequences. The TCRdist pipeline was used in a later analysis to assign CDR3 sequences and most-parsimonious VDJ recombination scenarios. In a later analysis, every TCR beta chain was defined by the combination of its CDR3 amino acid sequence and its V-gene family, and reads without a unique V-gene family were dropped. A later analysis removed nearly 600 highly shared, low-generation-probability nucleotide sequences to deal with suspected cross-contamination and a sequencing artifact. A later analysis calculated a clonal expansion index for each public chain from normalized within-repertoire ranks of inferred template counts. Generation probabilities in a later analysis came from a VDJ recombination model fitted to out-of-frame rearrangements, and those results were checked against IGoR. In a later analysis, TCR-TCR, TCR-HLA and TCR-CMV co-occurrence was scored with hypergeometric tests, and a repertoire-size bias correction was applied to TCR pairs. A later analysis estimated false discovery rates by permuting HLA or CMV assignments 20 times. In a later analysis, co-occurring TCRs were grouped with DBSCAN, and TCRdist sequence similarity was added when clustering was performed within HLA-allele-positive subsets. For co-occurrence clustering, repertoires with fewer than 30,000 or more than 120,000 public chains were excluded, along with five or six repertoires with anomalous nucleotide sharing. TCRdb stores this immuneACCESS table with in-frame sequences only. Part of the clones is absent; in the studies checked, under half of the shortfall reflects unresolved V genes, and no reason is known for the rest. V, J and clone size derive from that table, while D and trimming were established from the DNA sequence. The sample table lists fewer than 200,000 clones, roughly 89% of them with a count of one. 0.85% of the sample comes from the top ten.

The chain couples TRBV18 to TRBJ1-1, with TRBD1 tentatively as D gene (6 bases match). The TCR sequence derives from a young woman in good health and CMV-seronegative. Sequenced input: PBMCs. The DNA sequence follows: TGTGCCAGCTCGGCAGGGGCTTTGAACACTGAAGCTTTCTTT. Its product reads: CASSAGALNTEAFF.